The clone carrying this T cell receptor (beta chain) was found many times. After removal of 3 bases from V and 6 bases from J, the junction contained 7 bases not matched to a gene. Germline-derived CDR1 and CDR2 are SGHRS and YFSETQ. The CDR3 sequence is 15 residues long. After constant-region reverse-primer amplification, full-length variable regions underwent semi-nested PCR with Nested Universal Primer A. Each CDR3 protein gets one entry after TCRdb re-called the 5' RACE reads with MiXCR. The data hold approximately 40,000 distinct CDR3 sequences, with about 32% observed a single time. This rearrangement joins TRBV5-1 to TRBJ2-7; 12 nucleotides align to TRBD1. This TCR was recovered from a female donor with breast cancer. The source material was tumor-infiltrating memory CD4+ T cells sorted from the breast tumor. The subset denotes: memory CD4+ T cells, CD4+CD45RO+CD25-. In nucleotides, the CDR3 is TGCGCCAGCAGCTGGCCGGGACAGGGGGCATCCGAGCAGTACTTC. This gives the protein CASSWPGQGASEQYF.